These 15 T cell receptor beta chains were sequenced from one sample in a study of graft-versus-host responses after intestinal transplantation (TCRdb year 2021). The time point label on this specimen signifies: cells obtained before transplantation from donor or recipient. The antigens of these receptors remain unknown. Library creation used the immunoSEQ multiplex PCR assay. Entries here come from immuneACCESS through TCRdb and include only in-frame sequences with V and J called. Some clones fail to appear in such tables; in the studies checked, an unresolved V gene covers under half of the shortfall, and the cause of the remainder is unknown. The table for this sample lists about 91,000 clones; approximately 89% of them were counted only once. The ten largest clonotypes hold approximately 0.35% of the sample. Source: unstimulated CD4+ T cells sorted from spleen or lymph node cells, taken before transplant. The receptors were gathered from a human donor who was the organ donor for an intestinal transplant.

The V gene is TRBV21-1, the J gene TRBJ2-2; the table gives TRBD2 as D, unverified against the DNA. TRBV21-1 is deemed a pseudogene. The CDR3 has 13 residues. CDR3 nucleotide sequence: TGTGCCAGCAGCGGGACTGGCACCGGGGAGCTGTTTTTT. Its protein product is CASSGTGTGELFF.

V is TRBV6-5 and J is TRBJ1-2; 7 bases are a match to TRBD1. The CDR3 has 13 amino acids. Germline CDR1 and CDR2: MNHEY and SVGAGI. The V segment lost 4 bases and the J segment 7 bases; nucleotides outside the gene matches: 6. Here the CDR3 reads CASSFGQAGGYTF. The DNA of the CDR3 is TGTGCCAGCAGTTTTGGACAGGCCGGTGGCTACACCTTC.

V is TRBV5-4 and J is TRBJ2-7, with TRBD2 matching over 10 bases. The CDR3 is 14 residues long. Per the germline V gene, CDR1 is SGHNT and CDR2 is YYREEE (reference sequence). V lost 7 bases to trimming and J lost 2 bases; unmatched junction nucleotides: 6. CDR3 coding DNA: TGTGCCAGCTTAAGCGGGAGGGGAACCTACGAGCAGTACTTC. Residues: CASLSGRGTYEQYF.

V and J are TRBV5-1 and TRBJ2-3; 7 nucleotides align to TRBD2. The CDR3 runs to 15 residues. Germline V CDR1 and CDR2: SGHRS, YFSETQ. The trim removed 2 bases at V and 2 bases at J, leaving 5 bases unmatched. CDR3 in DNA: TGCGCCAGCAGCTTTGCTAGCGGCCTCACAGATACGCAGTATTTT. Translation: CASSFASGLTDTQYF.

This clone was observed once. This chain uses TRBV5-1 with TRBJ2-3; D uncertain. The CDR3 is 11 amino acids. Germline CDR1 reads SGHRS; CDR2 reads YFSETQ. Trimming left V 3 bases short and J 3 bases short, with 2 bases between. The CDR3 DNA sequence: TGCGCCAGCAGCTCAACAGATACGCAGTATTTT. Its translation: CASSSTDTQYF. Variable domain in full (rest from reference TRBV5-1 and TRBJ2-3): KAGVTQTPRYLIKTRGQQVTLSCSPISGHRSVSWYQQTPGQGLQFLFEYFSETQRNKGNFPGRFSGRQFSNSRSEMNVSTLELGDSALYLCASSSTDTQYFGPGTRLTVL.

The V and J genes are TRBV5-6 and TRBJ2-3; 11 nucleotides match TRBD2. The CDR3 contains 16 residues. The trim removed 2 bases at V and 5 bases at J, leaving 7 bases unmatched. The germline V gene has CDR1 SGHDT and CDR2 YYEEEE. The CDR3 DNA is TGTGCCAGCAGCTTTCGTAGCGGGGGGGCCGTAGATACGCAGTATTTT. This sequence encodes CASSFRSGGAVDTQYF.

The V and J genes are TRBV9 and TRBJ2-1; tentatively, D is TRBD2 (5 bases). Per the germline V gene, CDR1 is SGDLS and CDR2 is YYNGEE. The CDR3 is 16 residues long. V was shortened by 0 bases and J by 0 bases, with 10 bases between the two germline ends. As DNA, the CDR3 is TGTGCCAGCAGCGTAGCAGCGGCTAGCTCCTACAATGAGCAGTTCTTC. Translation: CASSVAAASSYNEQFF. Using reference TRBV9 and TRBJ2-1 for the parts outside the CDR3, the full variable domain is DSGVTQTPKHLITATGQRVTLRCSPRSGDLSVYWYQQSLDQGLQFLIQYYNGEERAKGNILERFSAQQFPDLHSELNLSSLELGDSALYFCASSVAAASSYNEQFFGPGTRLTVL.

The chain has TRBV12-2 and TRBJ2-5; the D segment call TRBD2 is taken from the table without a DNA check. TRBV12-2 is classified as a pseudogene. The CDR3 extends over 18 amino acids. CDR3 in amino acids: CASRFSCSGTSVLVTQYF. In DNA form, the CDR3 reads TGTGCAAGTCGCTTTTCCTGTTCAGGGACTAGCGTTTTAGTGACCCAGTACTTC.

The gene calls are TRBV7-9 and TRBJ2-1, with TRBD2 matching over 9 bases. The germline CDR1 and CDR2 sequences are SEHNR and FQNEAQ (reference sequence). V lost 5 bases and J lost 2; bases outside the gene matches: 4. The CDR3 extends over 15 amino acids. CDR3: CASSLSGSTYNEQFF. For the CDR3, the DNA is TGTGCCAGCAGCCTTAGCGGGAGTACCTACAATGAGCAGTTCTTC.

The chain combines TRBV11-2 with TRBJ2-5, with no clear D. The CDR3 is 15 amino acids. From germline, CDR1 is SGHAT and CDR2 FQNNGV. The V end lost 2 bases, the J end lost 2 bases, and 12 bases lay between the germline ends. The DNA of the CDR3 is TGTGCCAGCAGCTTACGTACTGTGGTTCAAGAGACCCAGTACTTC. It translates to CASSLRTVVQETQYF.

The V and J genes are TRBV15 and TRBJ2-7; D uncertain. V dropped 5 bases and J dropped 0 bases, with 14 bases sitting between them. Germline CDR1 and CDR2: LNHNV and YYDKDF (reference sequence). There are 15 residues in the CDR3. CDR3: CATSRERYSSYEQYF. For the CDR3, the DNA is TGTGCCACCAGCCGTGAAAGGTACAGCTCCTACGAGCAGTACTTC.

This chain links TRBV18 with TRBJ2-7; the D is unclear. The CDR3 sequence is 13 residues long. V lost 0 bases and J lost 5, with 8 bases in between. Germline CDR1 reads KGHSH; CDR2 reads LQKENI. The CDR3, as DNA: TGTGCCAGCTCACCACCATCACAAAACGAGCAGTACTTC. Residues: CASSPPSQNEQYF.

This chain connects TRBV6-6 to TRBJ2-7, with 8 positions matching TRBD2. CDR3 length: 14 amino acids. Germline V gene sequence: CDR1 MNHNY, CDR2 SVGAGI (reference sequence). The V gene end was trimmed by 5 bases and the J gene end by 6 bases; junction bases not matched to a gene: 9. CDR3 nucleotides: TGTGCCAGCAGTGCCCAGCGGGGGCGCGGCGAGCAGTACTTC. Translating gives CASSAQRGRGEQYF.

The chain couples TRBV10-1 to TRBJ2-5; 7 bases fit TRBD2. The J call may be faulty, since TRBJ2-7 better matches the DNA end. Germline CDR1 is WNHNN and CDR2 is SYGVQD (reference sequence). The CDR3 sequence is 17 residues long. The CDR3 sequence: CASSESLSASGSYEQYF. The DNA of the CDR3 is TGCGCCAGCAGTGAGTCGCTATCGGCTAGCGGATCCTACGAGCAGTACTTC.

Here the CDR3 DNA reads TGTGCCAGCAGCTTTGGACAGGAGATCTCCTACGAGCAGTACTTC. Its translation: CASSFGQEISYEQYF. The V and J genes are TRBV7-9 and TRBJ2-7; 7 nucleotides line up with TRBD1. The CDR3 loop spans 15 amino acids. The trim removed 3 bases at V and 0 bases at J, leaving 5 bases unmatched. Germline CDR1 is SEHNR and CDR2 is FQNEAQ (reference sequence). Full variable domain (remainder filled in from reference TRBV7-9 and TRBJ2-7): DTGVSQNPRHKITKRGQNVTFRCDPISEHNRLYWYRQTLGQGPEFLTYFQNEAQLEKSRLLSDRFSAERPKGSFSTLEIQRTEQGDSAMYLCASSFGQEISYEQYFGPGTRLTVT.